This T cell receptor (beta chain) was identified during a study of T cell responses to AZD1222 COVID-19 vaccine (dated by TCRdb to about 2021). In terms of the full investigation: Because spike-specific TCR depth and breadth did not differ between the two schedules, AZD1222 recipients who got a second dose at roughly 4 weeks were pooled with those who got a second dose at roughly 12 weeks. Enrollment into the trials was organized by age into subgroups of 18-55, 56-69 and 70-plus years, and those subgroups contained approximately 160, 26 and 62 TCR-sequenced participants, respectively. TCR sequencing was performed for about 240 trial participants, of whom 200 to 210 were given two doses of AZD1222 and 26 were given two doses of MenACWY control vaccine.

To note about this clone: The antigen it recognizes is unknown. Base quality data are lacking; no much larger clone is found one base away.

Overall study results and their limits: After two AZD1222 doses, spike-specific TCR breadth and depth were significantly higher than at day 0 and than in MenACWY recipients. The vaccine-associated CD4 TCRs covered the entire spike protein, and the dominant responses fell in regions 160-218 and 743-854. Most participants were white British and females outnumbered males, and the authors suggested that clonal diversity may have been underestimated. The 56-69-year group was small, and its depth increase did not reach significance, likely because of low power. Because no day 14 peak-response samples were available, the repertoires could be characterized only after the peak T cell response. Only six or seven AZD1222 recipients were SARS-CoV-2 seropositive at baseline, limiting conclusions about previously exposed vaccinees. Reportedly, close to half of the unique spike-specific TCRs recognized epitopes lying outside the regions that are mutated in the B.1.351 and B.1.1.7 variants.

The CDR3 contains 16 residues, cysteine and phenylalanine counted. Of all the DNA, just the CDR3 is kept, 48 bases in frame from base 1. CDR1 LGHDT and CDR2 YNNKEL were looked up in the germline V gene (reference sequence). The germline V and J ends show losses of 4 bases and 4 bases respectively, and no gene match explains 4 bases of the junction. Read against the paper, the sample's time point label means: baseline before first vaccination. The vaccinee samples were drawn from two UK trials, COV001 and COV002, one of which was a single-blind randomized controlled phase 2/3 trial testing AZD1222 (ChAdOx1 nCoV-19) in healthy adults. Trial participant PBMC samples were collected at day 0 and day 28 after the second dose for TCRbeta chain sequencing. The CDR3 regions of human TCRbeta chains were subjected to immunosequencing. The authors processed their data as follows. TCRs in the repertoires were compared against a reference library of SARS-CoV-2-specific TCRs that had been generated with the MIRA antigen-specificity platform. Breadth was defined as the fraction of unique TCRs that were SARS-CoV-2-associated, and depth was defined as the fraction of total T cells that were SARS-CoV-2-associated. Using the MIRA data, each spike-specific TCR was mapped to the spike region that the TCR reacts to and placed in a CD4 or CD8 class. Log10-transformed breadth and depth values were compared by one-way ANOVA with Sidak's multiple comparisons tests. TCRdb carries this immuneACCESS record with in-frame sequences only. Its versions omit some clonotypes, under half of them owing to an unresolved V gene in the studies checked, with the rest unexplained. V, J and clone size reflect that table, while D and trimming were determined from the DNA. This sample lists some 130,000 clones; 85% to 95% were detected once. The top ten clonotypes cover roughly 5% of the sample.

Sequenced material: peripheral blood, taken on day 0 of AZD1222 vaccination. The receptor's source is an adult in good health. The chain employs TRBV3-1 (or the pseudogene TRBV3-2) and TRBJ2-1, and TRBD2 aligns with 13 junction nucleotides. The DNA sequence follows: TGTGCCAGCAGCCTTCCACTAGCGGGAGGGTACAATGAGCAGTTCTTC. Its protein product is CASSLPLAGGYNEQFF.